Sequencing of this TCR beta chain was carried out in a study of T cells in Graves' hyperthyroidism and ophthalmopathy. Patients having uncontrolled infection, another autoimmune disease, pregnancy or lactation were not included. The PBMCs were sourced from fresh peripheral blood (10 ml). In germline, CDR1 is DFQATT, CDR2 SNEGSKA (reference sequence). Counting both end residues, the CDR3 totals 8 amino acids. On this clonotype: Its antigen is still unknown. Since no conserved phenylalanine or tryptophan closes the CDR3, a read error is the likely cause. No DNA is shown, since the ends of the CDR3 on it are uncertain; the CDR3 is the one TCRdb lists.

From RNA transcripts, TCR beta CDR3 regions were amplified. Researchers ran a first-round RT-PCR on the TCR CDR3 using the HTBI primer set. From the multiplex PCR reads, TCRdb called clonotypes with MiXCR, one entry per CDR3 protein. The table lists around 55,000 distinct CDR3 sequences, less than 60% of them singletons, with roughly a tenth in the top ten. General study findings and limits: Ophthalmopathy onset followed model prediction by a median approximately 7 months. A model built on 13 V-J features separated ophthalmopathy from stable hyperthyroidism.

V and J are TRBV20-1 and TRBJ2-1; the table assigns TRBD1, which was not confirmed against the DNA. Material for sequencing was blood. The sequence was obtained from a woman aged 45-59 years with Graves' ophthalmopathy. CDR3 region: CSARGGSR.